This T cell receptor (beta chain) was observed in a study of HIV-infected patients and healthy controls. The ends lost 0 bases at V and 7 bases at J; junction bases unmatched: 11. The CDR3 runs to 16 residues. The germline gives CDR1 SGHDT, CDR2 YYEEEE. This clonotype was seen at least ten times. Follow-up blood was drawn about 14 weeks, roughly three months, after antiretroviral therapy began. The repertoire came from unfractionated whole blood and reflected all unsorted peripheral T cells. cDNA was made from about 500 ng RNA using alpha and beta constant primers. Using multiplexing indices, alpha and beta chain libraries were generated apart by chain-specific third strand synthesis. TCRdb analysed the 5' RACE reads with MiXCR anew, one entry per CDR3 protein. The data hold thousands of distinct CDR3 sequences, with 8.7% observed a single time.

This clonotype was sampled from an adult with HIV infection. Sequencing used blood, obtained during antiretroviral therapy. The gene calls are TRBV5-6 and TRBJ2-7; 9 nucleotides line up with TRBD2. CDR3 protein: CASSLGLAAQRGEQYF. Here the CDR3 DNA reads TGTGCCAGCAGCTTGGGACTAGCGGCCCAGAGGGGTGAGCAGTACTTC.